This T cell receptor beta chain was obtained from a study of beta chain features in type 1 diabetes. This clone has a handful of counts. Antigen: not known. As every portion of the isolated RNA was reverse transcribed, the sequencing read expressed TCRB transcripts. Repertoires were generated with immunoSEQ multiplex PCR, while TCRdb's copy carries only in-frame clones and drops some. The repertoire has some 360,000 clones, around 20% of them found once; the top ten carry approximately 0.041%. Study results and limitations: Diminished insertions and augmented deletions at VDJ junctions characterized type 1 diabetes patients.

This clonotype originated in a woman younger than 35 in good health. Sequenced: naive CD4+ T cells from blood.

The CDR3 region is CASSFGGGATDTQYF. In DNA, the CDR3 is TGTGCCAGCAGCTTTGGCGGGGGGGCTACAGATACGCAGTATTTT. This rearrangement joins TRBV13 to TRBJ2-3; 9 bases line up with TRBD2. Germline V gives CDR1 PRHDT, CDR2 FYEKMQ (reference sequence). The CDR3 sequence is 15 residues long. V was clipped by 3 bases and J by 3 bases; unmatched bases: 4. The full variable domain, in which reference TRBV13 and TRBJ2-3 provide the parts outside the CDR3, is AAGVIQSPRHLIKEKRETATLKCYPIPRHDTVYWYQQGPGQDPQFLISFYEKMQSDKGSIPDRFSAQQFSDYHSELNMSSLELGDSALYFCASSFGGGATDTQYFGPGTRLTVL.